This TCR beta chain was captured in a study of blood T cell repertoires in COVID-19. Study as a whole: From the United States, Italy and Spain came samples of acute and convalescent COVID-19. PBMCs, B-cell-depleted T cells, or T cells were the source of the cDNA or gDNA that made up the material.

Trimming took 6 bases from V and 7 from J, leaving 14 bases between them. The CDR3 is 13 residues long. Germline V gives CDR1 MDHEN, CDR2 SYDVKM. In the source study's methods: Amplified reference gene primers provided the basis for estimating nucleated cell counts. Measured with immunoSEQ multiplex PCR; TCRdb has only the in-frame clones, and not every one. The V and J calls and clone size are taken from that table; D and trimming were inferred from the DNA. The sample has about 78,000 clones; around 91% are singletons. The sample comprised peripheral blood. The chain joins TRBV28 to TRBJ2-3, with TRBD1 as a possible D gene (7 bases). The sequence was collected from a woman in her 50s in a cohort sampled during active COVID-19. Here the CDR3 reads CASRPRGAHTQYF. CDR3 DNA sequence: TGTGCCAGCAGACCCAGGGGGGCGCATACGCAGTATTTT.